This T cell receptor (beta chain) derives from a study of blood T cell repertoires in COVID-19. Per the study methods: Nucleated cell counts were estimated from reference gene primer amplification. The table came from immunoSEQ multiplex PCR; TCRdb's copy has only in-frame clones and leaves some out. V and J calls and clone size are copied from that table; D and trimming were computed from the DNA. The repertoire has some 130,000 clones, about 80% of them found once; the top ten carry less than 4.5%. This CDR3 comprises 16 residues. The V end lost 0 bases, the J end lost 4 bases, and 14 bases lay between the germline ends. Per germline, CDR1 KGHDR and CDR2 SFDVKD.

The J gene is TRBJ2-5, the V gene TRBV24-1; D not resolved. Sequencing was performed on peripheral blood. The TCR was taken from a man aged 60-69 years with acute or convalescent COVID-19. As DNA, the CDR3 is TGTGCCACCAGTGATTTGCAAACAACGAACCCAGAGACCCAGTACTTC. It translates to CATSDLQTTNPETQYF.